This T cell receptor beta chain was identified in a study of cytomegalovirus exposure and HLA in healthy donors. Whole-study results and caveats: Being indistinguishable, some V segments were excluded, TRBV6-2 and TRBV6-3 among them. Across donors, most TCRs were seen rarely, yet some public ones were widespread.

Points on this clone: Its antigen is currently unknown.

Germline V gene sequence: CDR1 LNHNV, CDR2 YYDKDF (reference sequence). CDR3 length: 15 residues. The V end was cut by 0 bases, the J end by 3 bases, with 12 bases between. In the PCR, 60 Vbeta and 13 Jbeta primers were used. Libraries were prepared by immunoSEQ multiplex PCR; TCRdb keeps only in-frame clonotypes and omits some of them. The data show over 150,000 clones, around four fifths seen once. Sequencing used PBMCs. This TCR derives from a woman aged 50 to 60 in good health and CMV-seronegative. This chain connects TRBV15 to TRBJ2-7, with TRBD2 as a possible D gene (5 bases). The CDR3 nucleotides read TGTGCCACCAGCAGAGATACGGGATCAGGCTACGAGCAGTACTTC. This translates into CATSRDTGSGYEQYF.